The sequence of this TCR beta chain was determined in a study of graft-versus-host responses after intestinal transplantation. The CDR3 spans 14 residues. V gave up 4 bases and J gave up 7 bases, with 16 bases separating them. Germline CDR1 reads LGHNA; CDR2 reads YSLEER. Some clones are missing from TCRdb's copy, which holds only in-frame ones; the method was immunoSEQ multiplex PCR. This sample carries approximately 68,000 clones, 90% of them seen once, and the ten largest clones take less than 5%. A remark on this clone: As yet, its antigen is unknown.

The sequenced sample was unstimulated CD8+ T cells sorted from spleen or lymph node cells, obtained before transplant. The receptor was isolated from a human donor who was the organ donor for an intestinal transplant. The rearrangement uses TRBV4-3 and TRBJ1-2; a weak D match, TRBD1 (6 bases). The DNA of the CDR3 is TGCGCCAGCAGCCCCGGACAGCCGAAAGGTGGCTACACCTTC. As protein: CASSPGQPKGGYTF.